This T cell receptor (beta chain) stems from a study of T cells after yellow fever vaccination. Overall study: Fractions containing few cells were prepared with SMART-Seq v4 Ultra Low Input. Study results and caveats: Faster peaking, at day 5 versus 15, marked a secondary response that was weaker. Clones that expanded after primary vaccination mostly reappeared after the booster (nearly 98% CD4, 75% to 90% CD8).

Each CDR3 protein gets one entry after TCRdb re-called the 5' RACE reads with MiXCR. This sample has 340,000 or so distinct CDR3 sequences; under 15% occur once, and the top ten carry 2.5% to 4%. As regards this clonotype: Its specificity is not known.

This CDR3 is built from 13 residues. The germline gives CDR1 DFQATT, CDR2 SNEGSKA (reference sequence). Trimming took off 0 bases at V and 4 bases at J, with 7 bases between the two ends. Sequenced here: CD4+ T cells sorted from PBMCs, sampled 15 days after the yellow fever booster vaccination. The chain carries TRBV20-1 and TRBJ2-4; D gene unclear. The TCR sequence derives from a man younger than 35 who received the YFV17D yellow fever vaccine. The CDR3 spells CSARDLLKNIQYF. The CDR3 DNA follows: TGCAGTGCTAGAGATCTACTTAAAAACATTCAGTACTTC.